A single sample gave rise to the 20 T cell receptor beta chains below, sequenced in a study of naive and memory T cell subsets (dated by TCRdb to between 2016 and 2019). Library preparation was by UMI-ligation and nested PCR. TCRdb shows the sequencer as Illumina MiSeq. The beta constant-region primer consisted of an equimolar mixture of two oligonucleotides that together covered TRBC1 and TRBC2. Four rounds of PCR, combining the SP2 primer with nested alpha and beta constant-region primers, were used to amplify the ligated cDNA. The raw public data were reprocessed by TCRdb itself: fastp quality trimming at Q25, MiXCR clonotype calling, in-frame beta chains only. Merged by CDR3 protein, the rows form single entries marked with the most common genes and DNA. The sample includes over 65,000 distinct CDR3 sequences, with 8% to 9.5% observed a single time. Together, the top ten hold approximately 1.1% of the sample.

Sequenced material: naive CD8+ T cells from blood. The cell subset or site label here, explained by the study, means: naive T cells, CD45RA high CD27+. The receptor set was obtained from a human donor in good health.

Ten or more counts support this clonotype. The rearrangement links TRBV29-1 to TRBJ1-4; TRBD1 agrees at 9 bases. V lost 0 bases to trimming and J lost 8 bases; unmatched junction nucleotides: 4. The CDR3 is 14 residues long. CDR1 and CDR2 from the germline V gene are SQVTM and ANQGSEA. The CDR3: CSVEESGTGEKLFF. DNA for the CDR3: TGCAGCGTTGAAGAGAGTGGGACAGGGGAAAAACTGTTTTTT.

The chain has TRBV27 and TRBJ1-2; a possible D gene is TRBD1 (5 bases). CDR1 and CDR2 from the germline V gene are MNHEY and SMNVEV (reference sequence). CDR3 length: 15 residues. The germline V and J ends were trimmed by 3 bases and 4 bases, with 15 bases remaining between them. CDR3 sequence reads: CASSLGQASSYGYTF. CDR3 bases: TGTGCCAGCAGTTTGGGGCAGGCCTCCAGCTATGGCTACACCTTC.

This clonotype occurred many times. The V call is TRBV27, the J call TRBJ2-7; possible D gene TRBD2, 5 bases. Deletions cut 3 bases from V and 2 bases from J, with 8 bases between. The CDR3 consists of 13 residues. The germline CDR1 and CDR2 sequences are MNHEY and SMNVEV (reference sequence). CDR3 sequence: CASSLAGAYEQYF. Written as DNA, the CDR3 is TGTGCCAGCAGTTTGGCCGGGGCCTACGAGCAGTACTTC.

This clonotype was detected ten times or more. This rearrangement joins TRBV15 to TRBJ2-3; D is ambiguous. Germline CDR1 LNHNV, CDR2 YYDKDF (reference sequence). Trimming removed 2 bases from V and 2 bases from J, with 17 bases in between. The CDR3 totals 17 residues. Here the CDR3 reads CATSRMFSITVTDTQYF. The CDR3 DNA reads TGTGCCACCAGCAGAATGTTTTCAATCACCGTCACAGATACGCAGTATTTT.

The chain carries TRBV27 and TRBJ2-5, with a tentative D call TRBD1 (5 bases). V lost 3 bases and J 5 bases, leaving 10 bases between the germline ends. The germline gives CDR1 MNHEY, CDR2 SMNVEV (reference sequence). The length of the CDR3 is 13 residues. The CDR3 DNA is TGTGCCAGCAGTTTTACAGGACGGGAGACCCAGTACTTC. The encoded protein is CASSFTGRETQYF.

This clonotype was detected only a few times. The genes are TRBV25-1 and TRBJ2-6; 8 bases match TRBD1. The germline CDR1 and CDR2 sequences are MGHDK and SYGVNS. V dropped 6 bases and J dropped 0; count of bases not matched to a gene: 7. This CDR3 spans 17 amino acids. The CDR3 reads CASRRTGKGSGANVLTF. The CDR3 DNA follows: TGTGCCAGCAGAAGGACAGGGAAAGGCTCTGGGGCCAACGTCCTGACTTTC.

In this sample, this clonotype turned up many times. The rearrangement uses TRBV27 and TRBJ1-2, with D possibly being TRBD1 (5 bases). Germline values: CDR1 MNHEY, CDR2 SMNVEV (reference sequence). The length of the CDR3 is 14 residues. The V end lost 5 bases, the J end lost 0 bases, and 10 bases lay between the germline ends. CDR3 nucleotides: TGTGCCAGCAGTCCAGGGTTTGCTAACTATGGCTACACCTTC. Protein sequence: CASSPGFANYGYTF.

This clonotype came up many times. The rearrangement joins TRBV12-3 or TRBV12-4 to TRBJ2-2, with D tentatively TRBD2 (6 bases). Between the trimmed V and J ends, which lost 3 bases and 9 bases, there was a span of 8 bases. The CDR3 has 12 amino acids. CDR3 sequence (DNA): TGTGCCAGCAGTTTCCTAGCGAGGGAGCTGTTTTTT. Translated, it gives CASSFLARELFF.

This clonotype showed up many times. The chain carries TRBV28 and TRBJ2-1; D not resolved. This CDR3 is 11 amino acids long. V shed 6 bases and J shed 4 bases, with 4 bases lying between them. The germline gives CDR1 MDHEN, CDR2 SYDVKM. Written as DNA, the CDR3 is TGTGCCAGCAGCCTGTACAATGAGCAGTTCTTC. Amino acid sequence: CASSLYNEQFF.

Ten or more counts support this clonotype. The V call is TRBV29-1, the J call TRBJ1-1, with 9 bases identical to TRBD1. V shed 3 bases, J shed 8 bases, and the junction held 7 bases outside the gene matches. This CDR3 has 13 residues. Germline V lookup: CDR1 SQVTM, CDR2 ANQGSEA. Written as DNA, the CDR3 is TGCAGCGTTGAGTACAGGGGGCAATTCGAAGCTTTCTTT. It yields the protein CSVEYRGQFEAFF.

V is TRBV5-8 and J is TRBJ2-7; the D gene is possibly TRBD2 (6 bases). CDR3 size: 15 residues. Looked up from germline, CDR1 is SGHTS and CDR2 is YDEGEE. The germline V and J ends were trimmed by 0 bases and 6 bases, with 16 bases remaining between them. The CDR3 region has the DNA TGTGCCAGCAGCTTGGAGCTTCCTAGCGTGGGCGAGCAGTACTTC. Its protein is CASSLELPSVGEQYF.

This rearrangement joins TRBV27 to TRBJ1-2; D is unresolved. The V gene lost 3 bases and the J gene lost 8 bases, with 13 bases spanning the gap. This CDR3 is 13 amino acids long. In germline, CDR1 is MNHEY, CDR2 SMNVEV (reference sequence). The CDR3 DNA is TGTGCCAGCAGTTTCACCCTTTCGGAGGGCTACACCTTC. This sequence encodes CASSFTLSEGYTF.

The table lists this clonotype with a few counts. The chain has TRBV7-9 and TRBJ2-1; D not resolved. This CDR3 spans 15 amino acids. V was pared by 5 bases and J by 7 bases, with 18 bases between. The V gene's germline CDR1 is SEHNR and CDR2 FQNEAQ (reference sequence). The CDR3 DNA reads TGTGCCAGCAGCCCCACAGCGCCAACCTGGAATGAGCAGTTCTTC. Residues: CASSPTAPTWNEQFF.

This clonotype was counted many times. CDR3 region: CSARASSGLSATSGANVLTF. The CDR3 coding sequence is TGCAGTGCTAGGGCTTCGTCGGGGCTGAGTGCCACTTCTGGGGCCAACGTCCTGACTTTC. The chain carries TRBV20-1 and TRBJ2-6, with D perhaps assigned TRBD1 or TRBD2 (5 bases each). Germline V gene data show CDR1 as DFQATT and CDR2 as SNEGSKA (reference sequence). CDR3 length equals 20 residues. With 3 bases removed from V and 1 base from J, the gap between germline ends came to 25 bases.

In this sample, this clonotype turned up many times. The V gene is TRBV9, the J gene TRBJ2-1, with D possibly being TRBD2 (6 bases). Trimming removed 7 bases from V and 15 bases from J, with 17 bases in between. The germline V gene encodes CDR1 SGDLS and CDR2 YYNGEE. This CDR3 spans 11 amino acids. CDR3 nucleotides: TGTGCCAGCGGGCGTCGGGACTCTGGGTTCTTC. This sequence encodes CASGRRDSGFF.

Concerning this clonotype: With a much larger clone just one base away, this may be a read error. The chain is built from TRBV29-1 and TRBJ2-1; D is perhaps TRBD2 (5 bases). The CDR3 runs 11 residues. Germline values: CDR1 SQVTM, CDR2 ANQGSEA. CDR3 DNA sequence: TGCAGCGGGGTACTAGACAATGAGCGGTTCTTC. This gives the protein CSGVLDNERFF.

The genes are TRBV30 and TRBJ2-7; no firm D call. V dropped 5 bases and J dropped 1 base, with 6 bases sitting between them. Per germline, CDR1 GTSNPN and CDR2 SVGIG (reference sequence). This CDR3 spans 11 amino acids. CDR3 nucleotide sequence: TGTGCCTGGTCTACTTCCTACGAGCAGTACTTC. This sequence encodes CAWSTSYEQYF.

The table lists this clonotype with a few counts. The chain couples TRBV6-1 to TRBJ2-7; 7 bases map to TRBD1. The V and J ends lost 5 bases and 6 bases, in that order; junction bases with no gene match: 13. The CDR3 extends over 15 amino acids. Germline loops: CDR1 MNHNS, CDR2 SASEGT. This CDR3 is CASSLPVDRTIEQYF. CDR3 DNA sequence: TGTGCCAGCAGTCTCCCTGTGGACAGGACAATCGAGCAGTACTTC.

The chain's CDR3 is CASSLVPQDTLGANVLTF. The CDR3 nucleotides read TGCGCCAGCAGCTTGGTACCGCAAGACACACTTGGGGCCAACGTCCTGACTTTC. This rearrangement joins TRBV5-1 to TRBJ2-6; D ambiguous. The V gene's germline CDR1 is SGHRS and CDR2 YFSETQ. The CDR3 is 18 amino acids. V lost 0 bases and J 3 bases, leaving 16 bases between the germline ends.

This clonotype was detected a few times. A single base separates this from a much larger clone, so it may be a read error. The chain combines TRBV7-9 with TRBJ1-1, with unresolved D. Germline V gene data show CDR1 as SEHNR and CDR2 as FQNEAQ (reference sequence). This CDR3 has 12 amino acids. Between the trimmed V and J ends, which lost 1 base and 4 bases, there was a span of 4 bases. CDR3 sequence: CASSLGTTEAFF. CDR3 bases: TGTGCCAGCAGCTTAGGGACCACTGAAGCTTTCTTT. The full variable domain, its missing parts supplied by reference TRBV7-9 and TRBJ1-1, is DTGVSQNPRHKITKRGQNVTFRCDPISEHNRLYWYRQTLGQGPEFLTYFQNEAQLEKSRLLSDRFSAERPKGSFSTLEIQRTEQGDSAMYLCASSLGTTEAFFGQGTRLTVV.